This T cell receptor (beta chain) is from a study of cytomegalovirus exposure and HLA in healthy donors. Regarding the study as a whole: Rarity characterized most TCR sequences, yet some public TCRs appeared in many donors. According to the study, around 180 TCR beta chains were cytomegalovirus-associated.

CDR3 length: 13 residues. CDR1 and CDR2 from the germline V gene are SGHNT and YYREEE (reference sequence). Trimming at V came to 4 bases and at J to 5 bases, leaving 3 bases not matched to a gene. With regard to this clone: No antigen is known for it.

This table comes from immunoSEQ multiplex PCR, and its TCRdb copy is limited to in-frame clones, with some not included. The sample yields hundreds of thousands of clones, around 86% seen once. The study drew the donors from its roughly 120-subject validation cohort, separate from the approximately 700-subject first cohort. The rearrangement joins TRBV5-4 to TRBJ1-2, with 9 bases lining up with TRBD1. Sequencing was done on a sample of PBMCs. This receptor was identified in a woman between 18 and 29 years old in good health and CMV-seronegative. In DNA form, the CDR3 reads TGTGCCAGCAGCGCGGACAGGGGATATGGCTACACCTTC. Residues: CASSADRGYGYTF.